This entry lists 7 T cell receptor beta chains sequenced from one sample in a study of blood T cell repertoires in COVID-19. Sequencing used immunoSEQ multiplex PCR; TCRdb keeps in-frame clones, though not all of them. This sample carries 490,000 or so clones, about nine tenths of them seen once, and the ten largest clones take approximately 8%. Material: PBMCs or T cells enriched from blood (not recorded which). Every receptor here comes from a woman aged 55 to 70 who had recovered from COVID-19.

The rearrangement uses TRBV5-1 and TRBJ1-1, with D perhaps TRBD1 (6 bases). The CDR3 has 15 residues. Per the germline V gene, CDR1 is SGHRS and CDR2 is YFSETQ. Trimming removed 0 bases from V and 4 bases from J, with 13 bases in between. CDR3 sequence reads: CASSLGTVGFTEAFF. The CDR3 nucleotides are TGCGCCAGCAGCTTGGGGACAGTAGGGTTCACTGAAGCTTTCTTT.

This chain uses TRBV11-2 with TRBJ2-3, with D possibly being TRBD1 (6 bases). Trimming removed 5 bases from V and 3 bases from J, with 9 bases in between. Germline CDR1 reads SGHAT; CDR2 reads FQNNGV. The CDR3 spans 13 residues. The CDR3, as DNA: TGTGCCAGCAGCCAGGGGTGGACAGATACGCAGTATTTT. Translating it yields CASSQGWTDTQYF.

The genes are TRBV10-2 and TRBJ2-7, with TRBD2 matching 12 bases. V dropped 6 bases and J dropped 6; count of bases not matched to a gene: 12. The germline V gene encodes CDR1 WSHSY and CDR2 SAAADI. This CDR3 is built from 16 residues. DNA for the CDR3: TGCGCCAGCAGACGCCCTATTACTAGCGGGGGGTTCGAGCAGTACTTC. Encoded protein: CASRRPITSGGFEQYF.

The rearrangement links TRBV19 to TRBJ2-2; 8 bases line up with TRBD2. After removal of 10 bases from V and 5 bases from J, the junction contained 3 bases not matched to a gene. The CDR3 is 12 residues long. CDR1 is LNHDA and CDR2 is SQIVND in the germline V gene (reference sequence). The DNA for the CDR3 is TGTGCCACCCAGCGGGGGACCGGGGAGCTGTTTTTT. The encoded protein is CATQRGTGELFF.

The chain links TRBV2 to TRBJ2-7; TRBD2 agrees at 10 bases. The ends lost 5 bases at V and 4 bases at J; junction bases unmatched: 14. CDR1 and CDR2 (germline): SNHLY, FYNNEI. The CDR3 totals 17 residues. The CDR3 loop is CASSPLTVTSGTYEQYF. CDR3 sequence (DNA): TGTGCCAGCAGTCCGTTAACTGTAACTAGCGGGACATACGAGCAGTACTTC.

The genes are TRBV6-4 and TRBJ2-3; D unresolved. CDR1 and CDR2 (germline): MRHNA, SNTAGT. This CDR3 has 13 residues. The V and J ends lost 3 bases and 2 bases respectively, with 6 bases between them. The CDR3 region is CASSDGLTDTQYF. The CDR3 DNA reads as TGTGCCAGCAGTGATGGGCTCACAGATACGCAGTATTTT.

The chain has TRBV11-2 and TRBJ1-1, with D tentatively TRBD1 (6 bases). This CDR3 region has 14 residues. Trimming left V 3 bases short and J 4 bases short, with 12 bases between. CDR1 is SGHAT and CDR2 is FQNNGV in the germline V gene. The DNA for the CDR3 is TGTGCCAGCAGCTTCAGGGGAGGGAGCACTGAAGCTTTCTTT. Translated: CASSFRGGSTEAFF. The full variable domain, with the rest looked up from reference TRBV11-2 and TRBJ1-1, is EAGVAQSPRYKIIEKRQSVAFWCNPISGHATLYWYQQILGQGPKLLIQFQNNGVVDDSQLPKDRFSAERLKGVDSTLKIQPAKLEDSAVYLCASSFRGGSTEAFFGQGTRLTVV.